A single sample gave rise to the 30 T cell receptor beta chains below, sequenced in a study of regulatory T cells in long-lasting Graves disease. Stated time point: persistent/refractory GD, antithyroid drugs over 5 years with positive TRAb. Researchers made the TCR library from RNA that was extracted from PBMCs. The TCR beta library used iRepertoire HTBI primers with Arm-PCR amplification of CDR3. TCRdb independently ran MiXCR on the multiplex PCR reads; one entry per CDR3 protein. Of roughly 500,000 distinct CDR3 sequences in the sample, 20% to 25% were seen once. The source was peripheral blood mononuclear cells (PBMCs), collected when the disease was refractory, from a patient treated with antithyroid drugs. The receptors shown here come from a female donor with Graves disease.

There are a few counts of this clonotype. The chain couples TRBV2 to TRBJ1-6; D call uncertain. CDR1 is SNHLY and CDR2 is FYNNEI in the germline V gene. Trimming removed 4 bases from V and 10 bases from J, with 5 bases in between. CDR3 length equals 11 residues. CDR3 DNA: TGTGCCAGCAGTGTCCAATCACCCCTCCACTTT. Translating gives CASSVQSPLHF.

This clonotype was found many times. The chain joins TRBV6-1 to TRBJ2-7, with D perhaps TRBD2 (6 bases). V shed 6 bases and J shed 0 bases, with 12 bases lying between them. The CDR3 runs to 14 residues. Germline values: CDR1 MNHNS, CDR2 SASEGT. CDR3 loop: CASRDGGLSYEQYF. The CDR3 region has the DNA TGTGCCAGCAGGGACGGGGGACTCTCCTACGAGCAGTACTTC.

At least ten counts were recorded for this clonotype. The chain is built from TRBV7-9 and TRBJ1-4; 11 positions agree with TRBD1. The ends lost 5 bases at V and 6 bases at J; junction bases unmatched: 5. Germline V lookup: CDR1 SEHNR, CDR2 FQNEAQ (reference sequence). The CDR3 is 15 residues long. The CDR3 reads CASSPGTGGDEKLFF. DNA for the CDR3: TGTGCCAGCAGCCCGGGGACAGGGGGGGATGAAAAACTGTTTTTT.

This clonotype turned up a few times. The rearrangement links TRBV4-1 to TRBJ2-3, with D unclear. The V gene lost 0 bases and the J gene lost 5 bases, with 6 bases spanning the gap. The CDR3 is 13 amino acids. From germline, CDR1 is MGHRA and CDR2 YSYEKL. CDR3 in amino acids: CASSQDLEDTQYF. The DNA of the CDR3 is TGCGCCAGCAGCCAAGATCTAGAAGATACGCAGTATTTT.

This clonotype was seen ten or more times. The V and J genes are TRBV5-1 and TRBJ1-1; unclear D gene. Germline CDR1 reads SGHRS; CDR2 reads YFSETQ. The V end was cut by 2 bases, the J end by 5 bases, with 13 bases between. CDR3 length: 14 residues. CDR3 residues: CASSLTVGGTEAFF. The CDR3 DNA reads as TGCGCCAGCAGCTTAACAGTGGGTGGGACTGAAGCTTTCTTT. Combining the CDR3 with reference TRBV5-1 and TRBJ1-1 gives the whole variable domain KAGVTQTPRYLIKTRGQQVTLSCSPISGHRSVSWYQQTPGQGLQFLFEYFSETQRNKGNFPGRFSGRQFSNSRSEMNVSTLELGDSALYLCASSLTVGGTEAFFGQGTRLTVV.

V gene TRBV9 combines with J gene TRBJ2-7; 13 positions agree with TRBD2. V was clipped by 3 bases and J by 0 bases; unmatched bases: 3. Germline CDR1 is SGDLS and CDR2 is YYNGEE. This CDR3 has 16 residues. CDR3 DNA: TGTGCCAGCAGCGCGGGACTAGCGGGATTCTCCTACGAGCAGTACTTC. Translating it yields CASSAGLAGFSYEQYF. Looking up the rest from reference TRBV9 and TRBJ2-7 gives the full variable domain: DSGVTQTPKHLITATGQRVTLRCSPRSGDLSVYWYQQSLDQGLQFLIQYYNGEERAKGNILERFSAQQFPDLHSELNLSSLELGDSALYFCASSAGLAGFSYEQYFGPGTRLTVT.

This clonotype was observed many times. V is TRBV20-1 and J is TRBJ1-1; weak D call: TRBD1 (6 bases). The CDR3 consists of 14 residues. Trimming shortened V by 5 bases and J by 2 bases, and 15 bases separated the two germline ends. In germline, CDR1 is DFQATT, CDR2 SNEGSKA (reference sequence). The CDR3, as DNA: TGCAGTGCTCCGTACGGGGGCGGAAACACTGAAGCTTTCTTT. This translates into CSAPYGGGNTEAFF.

This clonotype was recorded at least ten times. The chain recombines TRBV28 with TRBJ1-2, with D hard to call. Germline CDR1 MDHEN, CDR2 SYDVKM. CDR3 length: 18 amino acids. V dropped 2 bases and J dropped 4 bases, with 23 bases sitting between them. The CDR3 loop reads CASSLRSLGSKFGYGYTF. The CDR3 DNA reads as TGTGCCAGCAGTTTAAGGTCTCTGGGGAGTAAGTTTGGCTATGGCTACACCTTC.

In this sample, this clonotype turned up a few times. In nucleotides, the CDR3 is TGTGCCAGCAGTTTAGCGGACAGACAAGAGACCCAGTACTTC. Amino acids: CASSLADRQETQYF. The chain recombines TRBV12-3 or TRBV12-4 with TRBJ2-5, with a weak D call TRBD1 (6 bases). This CDR3 contains 14 residues. Trimming stripped 0 bases from V and 2 bases from J, with 7 bases between.

This chain uses TRBV25-1 with TRBJ1-4; tentative D call: TRBD1 (5 bases). The V end was cut by 4 bases, the J end by 7 bases, with 22 bases between. CDR3 length: 17 residues. Germline V gene sequence: CDR1 MGHDK, CDR2 SYGVNS. The CDR3 reads CASSVGRLGGESEKLFF. The CDR3 nucleotides are TGTGCCAGCAGTGTCGGTCGTCTTGGAGGGGAGAGTGAAAAACTGTTTTTT.

This chain links TRBV3-1 with TRBJ1-6; 8 nucleotides line up with TRBD1. V was clipped by 3 bases and J by 7 bases; unmatched bases: 11. Germline CDR1 and CDR2: LGHDT and YNNKEL (reference sequence). This CDR3 has 17 residues. The CDR3: CASSQGQFGTGNSPLHF. The CDR3, as DNA: TGTGCCAGCAGCCAGGGTCAATTCGGGACAGGCAATTCACCCCTCCACTTT.

This clonotype occurred a few times. CDR3 DNA: TGTGCCAGCAGTTCTCGGAGCCGTTATCAGCCCCAGCATTTT. As protein: CASSSRSRYQPQHF. The V and J genes are TRBV6-5 and TRBJ1-5, with D unclear. Germline V gene sequence: CDR1 MNHEY, CDR2 SVGAGI. V shed 4 bases and J shed 5 bases, with 12 bases lying between them. The CDR3 is made up of 14 amino acids.

There are many counts of this clonotype. The rearrangement uses TRBV20-1 and TRBJ2-5, with 8 positions matching TRBD1. Germline V lookup: CDR1 DFQATT, CDR2 SNEGSKA (reference sequence). The CDR3 has 13 residues. V was pared by 3 bases and J by 5 bases, with 5 bases of the junction left unmatched. In nucleotides, the CDR3 is TGCAGTGCTAGGAAGCGGACAGGGGAGACCCAGTACTTC. This encodes CSARKRTGETQYF.

This clonotype showed up just a few times. The chain combines TRBV20-1 with TRBJ2-7; 7 nucleotides agree with TRBD1. V was clipped by 2 bases and J by 5 bases; unmatched bases: 9. This CDR3 is 14 amino acids long. The V gene's germline CDR1 is DFQATT and CDR2 SNEGSKA (reference sequence). CDR3: CSARLPTGLDEQYF. CDR3 nucleotide sequence: TGCAGTGCTAGATTACCGACAGGGCTCGACGAGCAGTACTTC.

The CDR3 bases are TGTGCCAGCAGTTACCCGCCAGGAGTGGGTCAGCCCCAGCATTTT. Its translation: CASSYPPGVGQPQHF. V is TRBV6-2 or TRBV6-3 and J is TRBJ1-5, with unresolved D. Germline loops: CDR1 MNHEY, CDR2 SVGEGT. V was shortened by 2 bases and J by 6 bases, with 14 bases between the two germline ends. This CDR3 has 15 residues.

The chain recombines TRBV15 with TRBJ1-3; D is possibly TRBD1 (5 bases). V was cut by 1 base and J by 2 bases, with 9 bases left in between. Germline V lookup: CDR1 LNHNV, CDR2 YYDKDF (reference sequence). The CDR3 covers 15 residues. As DNA, the CDR3 is TGTGCCACCAGCAGAGCCCCAGGGACTGGAAACACCATATATTTT. Encoded protein: CATSRAPGTGNTIYF.

The genes are TRBV30 and TRBJ2-7; 10 nucleotides align to TRBD1. J gave up 6 bases and V 7 bases, and 9 bases lay outside the gene matches. CDR3 length: 13 residues. Germline V gives CDR1 GTSNPN, CDR2 SVGIG (reference sequence). This CDR3 reads CALNRDRGGEQYF. In DNA form, the CDR3 reads TGTGCCTTAAACCGGGACAGGGGTGGCGAGCAGTACTTC. The full variable domain, with the rest looked up from reference TRBV30 and TRBJ2-7, is SQTIHQWPATLVQPVGSPLSLECTVEGTSNPNLYWYRQAAGRGLQLLFYSVGIGQISSEVPQNLSASRPQDRQFILSSKKLLLSDSGFYLCALNRDRGGEQYFGPGTRLTVT.

This clonotype was seen at least ten times. A read error is likely, as this CDR3 ends without the conserved phenylalanine or tryptophan. The limits of the CDR3 on the DNA are not certain, so only TCRdb's listed CDR3 is given. The rearrangement links TRBV27 to TRBJ2-5. With termini counted, the CDR3 has 8 amino acids. CDR1 and CDR2 (germline): MNHEY, SMNVEV (reference sequence). The CDR3: CASSFELI.

This chain links TRBV11-3 with TRBJ2-2, with 13 bases identical to TRBD2. V was pared by 5 bases and J by 7 bases, with 7 bases of the junction left unmatched. The CDR3 contains 16 residues. The germline gives CDR1 SGHNT, CDR2 YENEEA. The CDR3 loop is CASSPGLAGAYGELFF. The CDR3 DNA sequence: TGTGCCAGCAGCCCTGGACTAGCGGGAGCTTACGGGGAGCTGTTTTTT.

At least ten counts were recorded for this clonotype. V gene TRBV7-9 combines with J gene TRBJ1-1; no reliable D call. The CDR3 loop spans 13 amino acids. The V gene lost 7 bases and the J gene lost 1 base, with 10 bases spanning the gap. The germline gives CDR1 SEHNR, CDR2 FQNEAQ (reference sequence). The CDR3 DNA sequence: TGTGCCAGCACTCCCCTTAAGAACACTGAAGCTTTCTTT. Its translation: CASTPLKNTEAFF.

The chain has TRBV12-3 or TRBV12-4 and TRBJ2-2, with D maybe TRBD1 (5 bases). V dropped 3 bases and J dropped 6 bases, with 8 bases sitting between them. The CDR3 runs 13 residues. In DNA form, the CDR3 reads TGTGCCAGCAGTTTCCTGGGGCCCGGGGAGCTGTTTTTT. It is translated as CASSFLGPGELFF.

In its sample, this clonotype was seen once. A single base is all that separates this from a far larger clone, so a read error is likely. The rearrangement joins TRBV6-2 or TRBV6-3 to TRBJ2-5; D uncertain. This CDR3 has 12 amino acids. Germline V gene lookup returns CDR1 MNHEY and CDR2 SVGEGT. The CDR3 DNA is TGTGCCGGCAGTTACAGTCGAGAGACCCAGTACTTC. It specifies CAGSYSRETQYF.

The chain has TRBV9 and TRBJ2-2; the match to TRBD1 covers 7 bases. The CDR3 loop spans 15 amino acids. V shed 3 bases and J 4 bases; nucleotides not matched to a gene: 6. CDR1 is SGDLS, CDR2 YYNGEE, per germline. As DNA, the CDR3 is TGTGCCAGCAGCGAGGAGACAGGGACCACCGGGGAGCTGTTTTTT. Its translation is CASSEETGTTGELFF. The full variable domain, in which reference TRBV9 and TRBJ2-2 provide the parts outside the CDR3, is DSGVTQTPKHLITATGQRVTLRCSPRSGDLSVYWYQQSLDQGLQFLIQYYNGEERAKGNILERFSAQQFPDLHSELNLSSLELGDSALYFCASSEETGTTGELFFGEGSRLTVL.

This clonotype was seen repeatedly, ten times or more. The J gene is TRBJ1-6, the V gene TRBV5-1, with 8 nucleotides matching TRBD1. Germline CDR1 is SGHRS and CDR2 is YFSETQ. Trimming cost V 5 bases and J 5 bases; bases outside gene matches: 9. The CDR3 loop spans 16 amino acids. CDR3 DNA sequence: TGCGCCAGCAGACCGAGGACGGGACAGGATAATTCACCCCTCCACTTT. This encodes CASRPRTGQDNSPLHF. Combining the CDR3 with reference TRBV5-1 and TRBJ1-6 gives the whole variable domain KAGVTQTPRYLIKTRGQQVTLSCSPISGHRSVSWYQQTPGQGLQFLFEYFSETQRNKGNFPGRFSGRQFSNSRSEMNVSTLELGDSALYLCASRPRTGQDNSPLHFGNGTRLTVT.

Only a few counts were recorded for this clonotype. The CDR3 loop reads CASSPGLGRPQETQYF. In DNA, the CDR3 is TGTGCCAGCTCACCAGGGCTCGGGCGGCCCCAAGAGACCCAGTACTTC. V is TRBV18 and J is TRBJ2-5; D unclear. CDR3 length: 16 residues. Germline lookup yields CDR1 KGHSH and CDR2 LQKENI. V was trimmed by 2 bases and J by 1 base, leaving 14 bases between them.

V is TRBV15 and J is TRBJ1-4, with D uncertain. Trimming pared 1 base from V and 16 bases from J, leaving 16 bases between. Germline V gives CDR1 LNHNV, CDR2 YYDKDF (reference sequence). CDR3 length equals 13 residues. The CDR3 DNA follows: TGTGCCACCAGCAGAGGACGGACCGCAAAGGAGTTTTTT. Its translation: CATSRGRTAKEFF.

A few counts support this clonotype. The chain couples TRBV3-1 to TRBJ2-5, with 7 bases fitting TRBD1. With 2 bases clipped from V and 7 bases from J, the junction kept 13 bases outside the gene matches. The CDR3 length is 16 residues. Per the germline V gene, CDR1 is LGHDT and CDR2 is YNNKEL (reference sequence). The CDR3: CASSQFGQGELGTQYF. Here the CDR3 DNA reads TGTGCCAGCAGCCAATTCGGTCAGGGGGAGTTAGGGACCCAGTACTTC.

V gene TRBV18 combines with J gene TRBJ2-7; D gene ambiguous. The germline V gene has CDR1 KGHSH and CDR2 LQKENI. V was cut by 1 base and J by 6 bases, with 10 bases left in between. The CDR3 is 13 residues long. The CDR3 region has the DNA TGTGCCAGCTCACCACACGACACCTCCGAGCAGTACTTC. It codes for CASSPHDTSEQYF. The full variable domain, its missing parts supplied by reference TRBV18 and TRBJ2-7, is NAGVMQNPRHLVRRRGQEARLRCSPMKGHSHVYWYRQLPEEGLKFMVYLQKENIIDESGMPKERFSAEFPKEGPSILRIQQVVRGDSAAYFCASSPHDTSEQYFGPGTRLTVT.

This clonotype occurred a few times. The chain joins TRBV19 to TRBJ1-2; 8 bases align to TRBD1. The CDR3 is 15 amino acids. V shed 4 bases and J 4 bases; nucleotides not matched to a gene: 8. Germline CDR1 reads LNHDA; CDR2 reads SQIVND (reference sequence). CDR3 nucleotide sequence: TGTGCCAGTAGTACGCCCCAGGGGGCAGGCTATGGCTACACCTTC. The encoded protein is CASSTPQGAGYGYTF. The whole variable domain, remainder taken from reference TRBV19 and TRBJ1-2, is DGGITQSPKYLFRKEGQNVTLSCEQNLNHDAMYWYRQDPGQGLRLIYYSQIVNDFQKGDIAEGYSVSREKKESFPLTVTSAQKNPTAFYLCASSTPQGAGYGYTFGSGTRLTVV.

There are many counts of this clonotype. As DNA, the CDR3 is TGTGCCAGCAGTTTATATGGGAGCTCTGGGGCCAACGTCCTGACTTTC. Translated, it gives CASSLYGSSGANVLTF. The chain recombines TRBV6-2 or TRBV6-3 with TRBJ2-6; D perhaps matches TRBD2 (5 bases). Trimming removed 4 bases at V and 0 bases at J, with 10 bases between. CDR1 is MNHEY and CDR2 is SVGEGT in the germline V gene. The CDR3 totals 16 residues.